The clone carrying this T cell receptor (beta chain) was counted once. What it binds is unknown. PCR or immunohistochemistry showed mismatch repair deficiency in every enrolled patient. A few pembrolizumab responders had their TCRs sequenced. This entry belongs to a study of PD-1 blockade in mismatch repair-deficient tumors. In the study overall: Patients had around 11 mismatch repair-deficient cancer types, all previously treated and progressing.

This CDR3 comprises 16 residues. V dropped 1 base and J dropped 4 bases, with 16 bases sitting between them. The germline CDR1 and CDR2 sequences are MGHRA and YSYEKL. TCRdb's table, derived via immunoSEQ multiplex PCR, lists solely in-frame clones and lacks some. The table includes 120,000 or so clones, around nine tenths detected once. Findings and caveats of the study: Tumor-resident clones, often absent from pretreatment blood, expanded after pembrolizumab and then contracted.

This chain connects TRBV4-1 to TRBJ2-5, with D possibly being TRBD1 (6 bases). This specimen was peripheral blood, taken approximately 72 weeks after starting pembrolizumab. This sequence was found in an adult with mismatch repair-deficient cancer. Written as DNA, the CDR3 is TGCGCCAGCAGCCAAGGGGGGCTTTTACCGGGAGAGACCCAGTACTTC. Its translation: CASSQGGLLPGETQYF.